These 23 T cell receptor beta chains were sequenced from one sample in a study of blood T cell repertoires in COVID-19. The method was immunoSEQ multiplex PCR; TCRdb's version includes in-frame clones alone and lacks a portion of them. The sample lists some 140,000 clones; roughly 80% were seen once. Sequencing was carried out using peripheral blood. The receptors derive from a man older than 75 with acute or convalescent COVID-19.

The table lists this clone with a count of one. V and J are TRBV11-3 and TRBJ1-2, with 9 bases that match TRBD1. V trimming: 3 bases; J trimming: 4 bases; junction bases outside the gene matches: 6. Germline V gene data show CDR1 as SGHNT and CDR2 as YENEEA. CDR3 length: 15 amino acids. The CDR3 sequence: CASSFDRGLGYGYTF. The CDR3 DNA reads as TGTGCCAGCAGCTTCGACAGGGGGTTAGGCTATGGCTACACCTTC. Complete variable domain (other parts from reference TRBV11-3 and TRBJ1-2): EAGVVQSPRYKIIEKKQPVAFWCNPISGHNTLYWYLQNLGQGPELLIRYENEEAVDDSQLPKDRFSAERLKGVDSTLKIQPAELGDSAVYLCASSFDRGLGYGYTFGSGTRLTVV.

This clone appeared once. The chain has TRBV11-2 and TRBJ2-1; 7 bases are a match to TRBD1. V gave up 3 bases and J gave up 15 bases; unmatched junction bases: 11. This CDR3 is 13 amino acids long. Germline V gives CDR1 SGHAT, CDR2 FQNNGV. CDR3: CASSFNRDSEGFF. CDR3 bases: TGTGCCAGCAGCTTCAACCGGGACAGCGAGGGGTTCTTC.

The rearrangement uses TRBV18 and TRBJ1-4; 7 bases line up with TRBD1. Per the germline V gene, CDR1 is KGHSH and CDR2 is LQKENI. J gave up 8 bases and V 4 bases, and 4 bases lay outside the gene matches. The CDR3 loop spans 13 amino acids. CDR3 region: CASSLDRVEKLFF. CDR3 nucleotide sequence: TGTGCCAGCTCACTTGACAGGGTCGAAAAACTGTTTTTT.

The genes are TRBV15 and TRBJ2-3; D call uncertain. This CDR3 is 16 amino acids long. The germline CDR1 and CDR2 sequences are LNHNV and YYDKDF (reference sequence). V shed 0 bases and J shed 1 base, with 11 bases lying between them. CDR3 DNA: TGTGCCACCAGCAGAGATCCCCCGCGAGGCACAGATACGCAGTATTTT. Amino acid sequence: CATSRDPPRGTDTQYF.

The rearrangement links TRBV7-8 to TRBJ1-6; TRBD1 matches at 9 bases. CDR1 is SGHVS and CDR2 is FQNEAQ in the germline V gene. The CDR3 spans 17 residues. Trimming at V came to 5 bases and at J to 8 bases, leaving 13 bases not matched to a gene. CDR3 nucleotide sequence: TGTGCCAGCAGCGACACGGGACAGGGTGATCGTTATTCACCCCTCCACTTT. Its translation is CASSDTGQGDRYSPLHF.

V gene TRBV7-9 combines with J gene TRBJ1-2; D is unresolved. Germline V CDR1 and CDR2: SEHNR, FQNEAQ (reference sequence). Trimming cost V 0 bases and J 1 base, with 9 bases left between them. The CDR3 extends over 15 amino acids. The CDR3 protein is CASSLAAGVNYGYTF. The CDR3 nucleotides read TGTGCCAGCAGCTTAGCGGCCGGGGTTAACTATGGCTACACCTTC.

This chain uses TRBV5-1 with TRBJ1-1, with 10 bases that match TRBD1. The germline V gene encodes CDR1 SGHRS and CDR2 YFSETQ. This CDR3 region has 16 residues. V lost 0 bases, J lost 0 bases, and 2 bases stayed unmatched. The chain's CDR3 is CASSLVGTGVNTEAFF. CDR3 DNA sequence: TGCGCCAGCAGCTTGGTTGGGACAGGGGTGAACACTGAAGCTTTCTTT.

The chain carries TRBV11-3 and TRBJ2-2; 10 nucleotides line up with TRBD2. The CDR3 loop spans 19 amino acids. Trimming took 5 bases from V and 1 from J; bases not matched to a gene: 13. The germline V gene has CDR1 SGHNT and CDR2 YENEEA. CDR3 nucleotides: TGTGCCAGCAGCCCCTGGGCTCTAGCGGGGGAGAAGAACACCGGGGAGCTGTTTTTT. Its translation: CASSPWALAGEKNTGELFF.

V usage is TRBV19 and J usage is TRBJ2-1; 13 nucleotides align to TRBD2. Germline V gene sequence: CDR1 LNHDA, CDR2 SQIVND (reference sequence). The V gene end was trimmed by 4 bases and the J gene end by 12 bases; junction bases not matched to a gene: 9. The CDR3 consists of 15 residues. DNA for the CDR3: TGTGCCAGTAGTACCTGGACTAGCGGGGGAACGACGCAGTTCTTC. Its translation: CASSTWTSGGTTQFF. The full variable domain, rest sourced from reference TRBV19 and TRBJ2-1, is DGGITQSPKYLFRKEGQNVTLSCEQNLNHDAMYWYRQDPGQGLRLIYYSQIVNDFQKGDIAEGYSVSREKKESFPLTVTSAQKNPTAFYLCASSTWTSGGTTQFFGPGTRLTVL.

The V call is TRBV2, the J call TRBJ1-2, with 8 bases lining up with TRBD1. Per the germline V gene, CDR1 is SNHLY and CDR2 is FYNNEI. J was trimmed by 7 bases and V by 6 bases; bases with no gene match: 4. The CDR3 is made up of 12 amino acids. CDR3 region: CASRGQGSGYTF. In DNA form, the CDR3 reads TGTGCCAGCAGAGGACAGGGCAGTGGCTACACCTTC.

The chain couples TRBV5-6 to TRBJ1-2; 10 bases map to TRBD1. J was trimmed by 4 bases and V by 4 bases; bases with no gene match: 7. The CDR3 length is 15 residues. Germline V gene data show CDR1 as SGHDT and CDR2 as YYEEEE. The CDR3 protein is CASSPAGTGVYGYTF. The CDR3 region has the DNA TGTGCCAGCAGCCCGGCCGGGACAGGGGTCTATGGCTACACCTTC.

This chain joins TRBV5-1 and TRBJ2-5, with D uncertain. In germline, CDR1 is SGHRS, CDR2 YFSETQ. Trimming took 0 bases from V and 2 from J, leaving 11 bases between them. This CDR3 has 15 residues. For the CDR3, the DNA is TGCGCCAGCAGCTTGGAGGCTAGGCAGCAAGAGACCCAGTACTTC. Protein product: CASSLEARQQETQYF.

The rearrangement uses TRBV5-6 and TRBJ2-5, with TRBD1 identical over 8 bases. The V segment lost 4 bases and the J segment 5 bases; nucleotides outside the gene matches: 4. From germline, CDR1 is SGHDT and CDR2 YYEEEE. The CDR3 is 13 residues long. CDR3 coding DNA: TGTGCCAGCAGCCCGACAGGGGTCGAGACCCAGTACTTC. The encoded protein is CASSPTGVETQYF.

This chain links TRBV27 with TRBJ1-1; 7 bases fit TRBD1. Per germline, CDR1 MNHEY and CDR2 SMNVEV (reference sequence). The CDR3 sequence is 16 residues long. Trimming took 4 bases from V and 1 from J; bases not matched to a gene: 9. DNA for the CDR3: TGTGCCAGCAGTTCCCGGTCAGGGGGAGGGAACACTGAAGCTTTCTTT. It encodes CASSSRSGGGNTEAFF.

The gene calls are TRBV16 and TRBJ1-1, with D uncertain. The V and J ends lost 5 bases and 7 bases respectively, with 11 bases between them. The germline CDR1 and CDR2 sequences are KGHSY and FQNENV. This CDR3 contains 12 residues. The CDR3 region is CASSWAGYEAFF. CDR3 nucleotide sequence: TGTGCCAGCAGCTGGGCCGGCTATGAAGCTTTCTTT. The whole variable domain, remainder taken from reference TRBV16 and TRBJ1-1, is GEEVAQTPKHLVRGEGQKAKLYCAPIKGHSYVFWYQQVLKNEFKFLISFQNENVFDETGMPKERFSAKCLPNSPCSLEIQATKLEDSAVYFCASSWAGYEAFFGQGTRLTVV.

The chain employs TRBV6-2 or TRBV6-3 and TRBJ2-2, with D maybe TRBD2 (5 bases). The germline V gene encodes CDR1 MNHEY and CDR2 SVGEGT. The CDR3 covers 24 residues. V lost 6 bases, J lost 0 bases, and 38 bases lay in between. CDR3 residues: CASSPLGSALTPPRGLSNTGELFF. As DNA, the CDR3 is TGTGCCAGCAGCCCCCTGGGGAGTGCGCTGACCCCCCCCCGAGGTCTATCGAACACCGGGGAGCTGTTTTTT.

In DNA form, the CDR3 reads TGTGCCAGCAGCTTAGGGCAGCTCGGGACAGGGGCGGGTGAAGCTTTCTTT. Its translation is CASSLGQLGTGAGEAFF. This chain links TRBV7-6 with TRBJ1-1, with 10 positions matching TRBD1. This CDR3 region has 17 residues. V lost 1 base, J lost 7 bases, and 12 bases stayed unmatched. The germline V gene has CDR1 SGHVS and CDR2 FNYEAQ.

The chain has TRBV7-8 and TRBJ2-7; maybe TRBD1 (5 bases). V was shortened by 3 bases and J by 3 bases, with 9 bases between the two germline ends. The CDR3 is 13 amino acids. From germline, CDR1 is SGHVS and CDR2 FQNEAQ. The CDR3 nucleotides read TGTGCCAGCAGCTTGGGGCGAAGCTACGAGCAGTACGTC. Translating it yields CASSLGRSYEQYV.

This rearrangement joins TRBV30 to TRBJ2-3; TRBD1 is a possible D gene (5 bases). Between the trimmed V and J ends, which lost 2 bases and 2 bases, there was a span of 8 bases. This CDR3 is built from 13 residues. CDR1 is GTSNPN, CDR2 SVGIG, per germline (reference sequence). The CDR3 bases are TGTGCCTGGAGTAGGGGCGACACAGATACGCAGTATTTT. Translating it yields CAWSRGDTDTQYF.

The chain is built from TRBV20-1 and TRBJ2-7, with D tentatively TRBD2 (6 bases). The CDR3 is made up of 11 amino acids. V was clipped by 3 bases and J by 4 bases, with 7 bases between them. Germline V gives CDR1 DFQATT, CDR2 SNEGSKA (reference sequence). CDR3 nucleotides: TGCAGTGCTAGGGGGGGTTACGAGCAGTACGTC. Translated, it gives CSARGGYEQYV.

This clone has only one observation. CDR3: CASSTQGLPQHF. The CDR3, as DNA: TGTGCCAGCAGCACACAGGGGTTACCCCAGCATTTT. The chain carries TRBV7-2 and TRBJ1-5, with 7 positions matching TRBD1. Germline V CDR1 and CDR2: SGHTA, FQGNSA. This CDR3 is built from 12 residues. V shed 5 bases, J shed 10 bases, and the junction held 5 bases outside the gene matches.

The chain couples TRBV11-3 to TRBJ1-5; 8 bases match TRBD1. This CDR3 comprises 13 residues. Germline V gene data show CDR1 as SGHNT and CDR2 as YENEEA. Trimming at V came to 8 bases and at J to 5 bases, leaving 5 bases not matched to a gene. The CDR3, as DNA: TGTGCCAGCCCGGGACAGGCCGATCAGCCCCAGCATTTT. It is translated as CASPGQADQPQHF.

The chain couples TRBV11-2 to TRBJ1-1; TRBD1 might be the D (6 bases). The CDR3 length is 13 residues. Germline-derived CDR1 and CDR2 are SGHAT and FQNNGV. Trimming took off 5 bases at V and 2 bases at J, with 9 bases between the two ends. CDR3 loop: CASSPQGNTEAFF. The DNA of the CDR3 is TGTGCCAGCAGCCCACAGGGTAACACTGAAGCTTTCTTT.